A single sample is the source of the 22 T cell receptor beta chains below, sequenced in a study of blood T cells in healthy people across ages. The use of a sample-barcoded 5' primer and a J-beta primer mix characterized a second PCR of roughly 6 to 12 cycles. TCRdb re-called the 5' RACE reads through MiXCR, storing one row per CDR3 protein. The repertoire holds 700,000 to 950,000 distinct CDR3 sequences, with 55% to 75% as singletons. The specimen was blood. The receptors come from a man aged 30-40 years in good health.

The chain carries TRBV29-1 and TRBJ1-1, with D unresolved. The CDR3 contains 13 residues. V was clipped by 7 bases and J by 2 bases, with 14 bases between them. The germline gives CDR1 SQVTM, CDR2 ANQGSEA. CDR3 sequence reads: CSARPRENTEAFF. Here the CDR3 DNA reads TGCAGCGCCCGCCCAAGAGAAAACACTGAAGCTTTCTTT.

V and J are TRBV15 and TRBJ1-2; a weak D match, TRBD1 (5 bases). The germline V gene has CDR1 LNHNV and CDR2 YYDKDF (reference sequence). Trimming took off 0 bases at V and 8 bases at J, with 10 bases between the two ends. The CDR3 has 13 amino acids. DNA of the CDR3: TGTGCCACCAGCAGAGATCTGACAGAGGGCTACACCTTC. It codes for CATSRDLTEGYTF.

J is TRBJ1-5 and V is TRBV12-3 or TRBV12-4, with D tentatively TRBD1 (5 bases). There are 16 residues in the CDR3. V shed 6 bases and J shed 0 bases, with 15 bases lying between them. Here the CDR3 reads CASSNQDSYSNQPQHF. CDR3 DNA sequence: TGTGCCAGCAGCAACCAAGACAGCTATAGCAATCAGCCCCAGCATTTT.

The CDR3 loop is CASSDLAGWLETQYF. The CDR3 bases are TGTGCCAGCAGTGACTTAGCGGGGTGGTTAGAGACCCAGTACTTC. This sequence joins TRBV25-1 and TRBJ2-5; 8 bases match TRBD2. Germline V gives CDR1 MGHDK, CDR2 SYGVNS. The V segment lost 3 bases and the J segment 4 bases; nucleotides outside the gene matches: 7. The CDR3 length is 15 residues.

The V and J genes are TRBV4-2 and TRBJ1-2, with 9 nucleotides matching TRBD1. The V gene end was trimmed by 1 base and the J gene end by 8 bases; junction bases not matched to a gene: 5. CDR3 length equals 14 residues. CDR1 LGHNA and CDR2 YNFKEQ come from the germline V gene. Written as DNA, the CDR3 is TGTGCCAGCAGCCAAGGGGACAGGGTGGCCGGCTACACCTTC. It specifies CASSQGDRVAGYTF.

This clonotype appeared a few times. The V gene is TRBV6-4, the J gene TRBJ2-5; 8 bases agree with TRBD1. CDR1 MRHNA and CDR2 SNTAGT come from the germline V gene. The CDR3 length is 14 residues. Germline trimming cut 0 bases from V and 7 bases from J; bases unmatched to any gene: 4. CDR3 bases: TGTGCCAGCAGTGACTCGGACAGGGAGGCGACCCAGTACTTC. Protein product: CASSDSDREATQYF.

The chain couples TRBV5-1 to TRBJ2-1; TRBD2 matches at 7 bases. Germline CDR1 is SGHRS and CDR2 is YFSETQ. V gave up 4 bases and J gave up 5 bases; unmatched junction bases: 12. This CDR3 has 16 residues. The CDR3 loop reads CASSGGDYRPDNEQFF. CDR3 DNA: TGCGCCAGCAGCGGGGGGGACTACCGACCGGACAATGAGCAGTTCTTC.

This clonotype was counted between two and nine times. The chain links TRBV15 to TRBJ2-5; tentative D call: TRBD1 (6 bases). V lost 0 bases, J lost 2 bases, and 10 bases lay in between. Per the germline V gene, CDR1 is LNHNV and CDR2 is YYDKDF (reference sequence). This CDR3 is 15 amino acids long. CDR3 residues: CATSRDRGQQETQYF. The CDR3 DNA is TGTGCCACCAGCAGAGATAGGGGACAACAAGAGACCCAGTACTTC.

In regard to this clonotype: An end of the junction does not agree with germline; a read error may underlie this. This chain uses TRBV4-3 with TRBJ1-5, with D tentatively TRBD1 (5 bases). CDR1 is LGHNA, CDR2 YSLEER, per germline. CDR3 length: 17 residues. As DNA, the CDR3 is TGCGTCAGCAGCCAAGATGGACCCATTGTCGGGGCCCAGCCCCAGCATTTT. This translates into CVSSQDGPIVGAQPQHF.

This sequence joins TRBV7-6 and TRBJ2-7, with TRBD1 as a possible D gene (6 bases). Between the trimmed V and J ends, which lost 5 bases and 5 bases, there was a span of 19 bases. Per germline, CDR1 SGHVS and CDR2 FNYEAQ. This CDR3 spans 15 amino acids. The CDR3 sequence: CASSPNNRAADEQYF. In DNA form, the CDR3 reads TGTGCCAGCAGCCCGAATAACAGGGCTGCCGACGAGCAGTACTTC.

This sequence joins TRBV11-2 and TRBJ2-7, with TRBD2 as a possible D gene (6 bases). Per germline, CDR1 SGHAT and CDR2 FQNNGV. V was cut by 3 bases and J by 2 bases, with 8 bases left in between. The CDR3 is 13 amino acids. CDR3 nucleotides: TGTGCCAGCAGCTTTTCGGGAGCCTACGAGCAGTACTTC. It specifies CASSFSGAYEQYF. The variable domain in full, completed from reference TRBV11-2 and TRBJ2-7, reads EAGVAQSPRYKIIEKRQSVAFWCNPISGHATLYWYQQILGQGPKLLIQFQNNGVVDDSQLPKDRFSAERLKGVDSTLKIQPAKLEDSAVYLCASSFSGAYEQYFGPGTRLTVT.

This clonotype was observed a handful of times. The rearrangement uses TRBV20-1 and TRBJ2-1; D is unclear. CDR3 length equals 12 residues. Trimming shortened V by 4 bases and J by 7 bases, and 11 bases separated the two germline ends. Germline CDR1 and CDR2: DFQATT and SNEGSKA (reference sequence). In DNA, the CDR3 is TGCAGTGCTACCCAGGCCGGTAATGAGCAGTTCTTC. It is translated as CSATQAGNEQFF.

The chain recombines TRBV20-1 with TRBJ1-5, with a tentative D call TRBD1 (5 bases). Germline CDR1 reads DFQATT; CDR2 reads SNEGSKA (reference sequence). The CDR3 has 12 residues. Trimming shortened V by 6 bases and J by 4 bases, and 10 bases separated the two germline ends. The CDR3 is CSARTINQPQHF. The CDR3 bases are TGCAGTGCCCGGACAATTAATCAGCCCCAGCATTTT.

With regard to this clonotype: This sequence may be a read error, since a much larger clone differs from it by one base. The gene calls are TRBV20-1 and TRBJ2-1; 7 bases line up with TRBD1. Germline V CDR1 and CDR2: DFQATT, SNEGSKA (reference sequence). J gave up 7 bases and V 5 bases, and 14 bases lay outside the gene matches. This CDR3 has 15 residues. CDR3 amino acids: CSAEGTVLLLNEQFF. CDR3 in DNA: TGCAGTGCTGAGGGGACAGTCCTACTTTTAAATGAGCAGTTCTTC.

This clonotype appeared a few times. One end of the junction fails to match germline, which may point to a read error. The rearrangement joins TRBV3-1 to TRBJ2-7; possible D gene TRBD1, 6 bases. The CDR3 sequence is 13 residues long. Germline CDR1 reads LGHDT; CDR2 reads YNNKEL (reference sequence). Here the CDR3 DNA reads TGCGCCAGCAGTCATAACAGGGACTACGAGCAGTACTTC. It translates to CASSHNRDYEQYF.

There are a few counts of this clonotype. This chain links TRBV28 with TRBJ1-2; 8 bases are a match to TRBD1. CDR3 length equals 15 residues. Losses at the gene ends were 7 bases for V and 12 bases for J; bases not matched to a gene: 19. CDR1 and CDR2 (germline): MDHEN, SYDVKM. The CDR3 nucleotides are TGTGCCAGCAAAAGGTCCGGAGGACAGGGCTATCCTAACACCTTC. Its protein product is CASKRSGGQGYPNTF.

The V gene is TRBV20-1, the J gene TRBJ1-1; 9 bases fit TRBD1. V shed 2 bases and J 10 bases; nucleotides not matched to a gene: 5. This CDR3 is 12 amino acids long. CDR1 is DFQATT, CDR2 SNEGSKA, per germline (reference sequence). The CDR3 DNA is TGCAGTGCTAGACAAGGACAGGGGAGAGCTTTCTTT. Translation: CSARQGQGRAFF.

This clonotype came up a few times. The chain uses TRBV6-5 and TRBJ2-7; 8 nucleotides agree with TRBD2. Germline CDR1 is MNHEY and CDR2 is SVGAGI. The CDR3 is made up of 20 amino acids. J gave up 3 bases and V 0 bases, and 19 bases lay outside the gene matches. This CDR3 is CASSYSKAVVTGLAVYEQYF. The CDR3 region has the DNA TGTGCCAGCAGTTACTCGAAAGCCGTGGTCACTGGACTAGCAGTCTACGAGCAGTACTTC.

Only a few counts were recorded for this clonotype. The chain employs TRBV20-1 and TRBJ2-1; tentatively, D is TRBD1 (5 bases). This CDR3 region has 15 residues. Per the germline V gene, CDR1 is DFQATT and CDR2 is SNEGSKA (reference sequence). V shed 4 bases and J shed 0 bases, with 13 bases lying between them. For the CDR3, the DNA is TGCAGTGCTAAGGGCAGGGCCTACTCCTACAATGAGCAGTTCTTC. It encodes CSAKGRAYSYNEQFF.

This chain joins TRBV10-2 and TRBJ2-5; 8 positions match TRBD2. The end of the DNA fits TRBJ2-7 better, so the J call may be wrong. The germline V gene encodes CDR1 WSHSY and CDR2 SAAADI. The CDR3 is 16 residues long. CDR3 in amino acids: CASSEWTSGGAYEQYF. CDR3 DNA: TGCGCCAGCAGTGAATGGACAAGCGGGGGTGCCTACGAGCAGTACTTC.

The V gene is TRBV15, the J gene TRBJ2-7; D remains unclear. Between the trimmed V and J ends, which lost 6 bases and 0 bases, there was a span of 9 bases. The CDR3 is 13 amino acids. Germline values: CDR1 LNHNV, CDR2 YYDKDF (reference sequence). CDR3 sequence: CATRSASSYEQYF. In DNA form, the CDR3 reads TGTGCCACCAGGAGCGCAAGCTCCTACGAGCAGTACTTC.

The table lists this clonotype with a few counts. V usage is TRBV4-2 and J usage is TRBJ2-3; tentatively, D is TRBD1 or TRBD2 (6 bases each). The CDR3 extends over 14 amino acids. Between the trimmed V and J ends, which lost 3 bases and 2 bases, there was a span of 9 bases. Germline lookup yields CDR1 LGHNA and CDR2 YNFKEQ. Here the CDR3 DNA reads TGTGCCAGCAGCCAGACGGGGGCCACAGATACGCAGTATTTT. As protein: CASSQTGATDTQYF.